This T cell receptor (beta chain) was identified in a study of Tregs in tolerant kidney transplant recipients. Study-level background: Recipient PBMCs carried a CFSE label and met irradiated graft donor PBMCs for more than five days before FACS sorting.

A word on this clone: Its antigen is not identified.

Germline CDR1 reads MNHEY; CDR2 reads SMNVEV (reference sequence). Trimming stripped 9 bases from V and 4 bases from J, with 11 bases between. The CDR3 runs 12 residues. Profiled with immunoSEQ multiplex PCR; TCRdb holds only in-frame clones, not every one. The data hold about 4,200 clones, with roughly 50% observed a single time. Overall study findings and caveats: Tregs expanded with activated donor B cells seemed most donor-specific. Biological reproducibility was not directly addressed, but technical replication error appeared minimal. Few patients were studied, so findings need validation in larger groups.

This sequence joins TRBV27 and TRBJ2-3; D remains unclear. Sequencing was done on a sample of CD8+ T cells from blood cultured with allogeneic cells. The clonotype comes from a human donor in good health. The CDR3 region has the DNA TGTGCCAGTTGGGGTGGGGCAGATACGCAGTATTTT. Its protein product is CASWGGADTQYF.